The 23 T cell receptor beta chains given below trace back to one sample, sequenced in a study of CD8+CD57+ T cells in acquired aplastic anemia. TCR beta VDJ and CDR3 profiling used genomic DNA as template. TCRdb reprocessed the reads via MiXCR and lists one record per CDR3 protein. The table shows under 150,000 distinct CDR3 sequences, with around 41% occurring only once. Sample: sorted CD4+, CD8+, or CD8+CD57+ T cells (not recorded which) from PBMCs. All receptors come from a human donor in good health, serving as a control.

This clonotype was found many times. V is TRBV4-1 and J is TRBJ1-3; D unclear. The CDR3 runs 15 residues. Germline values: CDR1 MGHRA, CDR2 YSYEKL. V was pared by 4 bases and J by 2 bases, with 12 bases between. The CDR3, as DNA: TGCGCCAGCAGCCTCCGGACCGGCGCTGGAAACACCATATATTTT. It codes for CASSLRTGAGNTIYF.

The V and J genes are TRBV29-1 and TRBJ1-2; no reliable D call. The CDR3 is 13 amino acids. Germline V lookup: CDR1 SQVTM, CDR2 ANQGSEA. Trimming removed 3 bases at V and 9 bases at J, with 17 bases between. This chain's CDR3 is CSVEAAAGVSYTF. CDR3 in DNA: TGCAGCGTTGAGGCCGCCGCCGGTGTTAGCTACACCTTC.

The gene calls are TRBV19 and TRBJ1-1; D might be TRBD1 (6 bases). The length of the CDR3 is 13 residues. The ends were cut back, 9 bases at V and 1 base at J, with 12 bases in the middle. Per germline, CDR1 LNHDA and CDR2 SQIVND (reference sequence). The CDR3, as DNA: TGTGCCAGCCGTTTGGGACAGAACACTGAAGCTTTCTTT. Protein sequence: CASRLGQNTEAFF.

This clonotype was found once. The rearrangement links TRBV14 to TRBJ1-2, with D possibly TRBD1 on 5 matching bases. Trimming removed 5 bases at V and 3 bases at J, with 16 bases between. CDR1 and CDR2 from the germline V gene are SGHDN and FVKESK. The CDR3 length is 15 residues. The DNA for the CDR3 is TGTGCCAGCAGCTCTCCGGGACCCATGGACTATGGCTACACCTTC. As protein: CASSSPGPMDYGYTF. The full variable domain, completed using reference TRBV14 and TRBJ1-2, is EAGVTQFPSHSVIEKGQTVTLRCDPISGHDNLYWYRRVMGKEIKFLLHFVKESKQDESGMPNNRFLAERTGGTYSTLKVQPAELEDSGVYFCASSSPGPMDYGYTFGSGTRLTVV.

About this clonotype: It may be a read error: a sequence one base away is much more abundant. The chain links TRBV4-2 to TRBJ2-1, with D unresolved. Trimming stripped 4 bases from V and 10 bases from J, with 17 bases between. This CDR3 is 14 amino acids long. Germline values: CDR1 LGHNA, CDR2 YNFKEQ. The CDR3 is CASSPTAPSYEQFF. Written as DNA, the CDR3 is TGTGCCAGCAGCCCTACAGCCCCTTCCTACGAGCAGTTCTTC.

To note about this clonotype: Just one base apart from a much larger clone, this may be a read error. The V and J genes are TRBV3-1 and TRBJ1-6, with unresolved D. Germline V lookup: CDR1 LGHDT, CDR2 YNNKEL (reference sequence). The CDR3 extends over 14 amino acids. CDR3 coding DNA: TGTGCCAACAGCCAATTGGGTGATAATTCACCCCTCCACTTT. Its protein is CANSQLGDNSPLHF.

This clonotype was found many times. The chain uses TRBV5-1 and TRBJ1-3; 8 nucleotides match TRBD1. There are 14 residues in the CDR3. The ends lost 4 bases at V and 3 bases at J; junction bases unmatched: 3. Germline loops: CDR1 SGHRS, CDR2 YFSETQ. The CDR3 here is CASSPGQGGNTIYF. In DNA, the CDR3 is TGCGCCAGCAGCCCTGGACAGGGTGGAAACACCATATATTTT.

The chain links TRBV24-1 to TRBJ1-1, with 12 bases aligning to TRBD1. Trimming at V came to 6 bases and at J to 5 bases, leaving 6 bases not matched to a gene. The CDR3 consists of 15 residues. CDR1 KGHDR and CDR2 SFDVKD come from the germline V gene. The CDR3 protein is CATSPGQGARTEAFF. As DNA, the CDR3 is TGTGCCACCAGTCCGGGACAGGGGGCGCGAACTGAAGCTTTCTTT.

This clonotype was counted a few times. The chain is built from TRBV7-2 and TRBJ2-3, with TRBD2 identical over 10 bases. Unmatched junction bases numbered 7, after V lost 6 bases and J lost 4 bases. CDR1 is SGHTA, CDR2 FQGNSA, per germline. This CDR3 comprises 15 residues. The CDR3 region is CASSQTSGASDTQYF. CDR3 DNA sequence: TGTGCCAGCAGTCAAACTAGCGGGGCATCAGATACGCAGTATTTT.

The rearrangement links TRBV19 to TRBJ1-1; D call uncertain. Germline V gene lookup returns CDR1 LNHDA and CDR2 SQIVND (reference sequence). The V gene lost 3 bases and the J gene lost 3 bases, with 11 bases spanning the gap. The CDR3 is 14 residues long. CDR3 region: CASSMGTWDTEAFF. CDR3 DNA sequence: TGTGCCAGTAGTATGGGAACGTGGGACACTGAAGCTTTCTTT.

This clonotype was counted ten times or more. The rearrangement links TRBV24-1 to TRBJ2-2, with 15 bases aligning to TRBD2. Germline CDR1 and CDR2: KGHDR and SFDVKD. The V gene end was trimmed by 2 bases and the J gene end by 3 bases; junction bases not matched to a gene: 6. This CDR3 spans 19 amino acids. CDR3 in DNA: TGTGCCACCAGTGATTCTGGACTAGCGGGAGGGAGGGACACCGGGGAGCTGTTTTTT. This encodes CATSDSGLAGGRDTGELFF.

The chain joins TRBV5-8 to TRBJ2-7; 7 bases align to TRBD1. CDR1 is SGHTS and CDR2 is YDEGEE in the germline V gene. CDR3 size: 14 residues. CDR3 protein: CASSPGTAPYEQYV. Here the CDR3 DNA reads TGCGCCAGCAGCCCTGGGACAGCCCCCTACGAGCAGTACGTC.

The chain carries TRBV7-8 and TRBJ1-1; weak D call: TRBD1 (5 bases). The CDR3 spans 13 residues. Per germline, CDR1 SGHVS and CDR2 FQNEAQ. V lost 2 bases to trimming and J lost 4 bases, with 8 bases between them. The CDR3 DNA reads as TGTGCCAGCAGCTTATCGGGGGTCACTGAAGCTTTCTTT. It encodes CASSLSGVTEAFF.

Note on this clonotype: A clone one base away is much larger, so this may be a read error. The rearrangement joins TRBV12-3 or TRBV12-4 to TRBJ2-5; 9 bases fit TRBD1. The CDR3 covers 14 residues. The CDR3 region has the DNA TGTGCCAGCAGTCTAACAGGGGGCTTCGGGACCCGGTACTTC. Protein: CASSLTGGFGTRYF.

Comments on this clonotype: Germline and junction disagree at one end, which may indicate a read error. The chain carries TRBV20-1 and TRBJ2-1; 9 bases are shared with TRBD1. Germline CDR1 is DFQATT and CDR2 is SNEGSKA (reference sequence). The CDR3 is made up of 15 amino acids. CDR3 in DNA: TGCAGTGCCATGACAGGGGGTAGTCTCTACAATGAGCAGTCCTTC. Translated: CSAMTGGSLYNEQSF.

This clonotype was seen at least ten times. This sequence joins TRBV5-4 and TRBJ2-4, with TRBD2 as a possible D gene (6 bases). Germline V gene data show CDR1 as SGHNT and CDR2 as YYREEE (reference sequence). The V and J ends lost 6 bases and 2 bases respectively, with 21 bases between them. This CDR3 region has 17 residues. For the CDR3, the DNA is TGTGCCAGCACTTGGAGGGGCGACTCCACAACCAAAAACATTCAGTACTTC. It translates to CASTWRGDSTTKNIQYF.

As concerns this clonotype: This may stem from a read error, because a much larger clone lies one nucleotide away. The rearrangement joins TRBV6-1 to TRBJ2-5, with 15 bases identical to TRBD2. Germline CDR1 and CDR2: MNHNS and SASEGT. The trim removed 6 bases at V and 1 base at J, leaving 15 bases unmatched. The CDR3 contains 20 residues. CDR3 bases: TGTGCCAGCAGCCAACCCCTGGGACTAGCGGGGGGTTCTCTCCAAGAGACCCAGTACTTC. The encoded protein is CASSQPLGLAGGSLQETQYF.

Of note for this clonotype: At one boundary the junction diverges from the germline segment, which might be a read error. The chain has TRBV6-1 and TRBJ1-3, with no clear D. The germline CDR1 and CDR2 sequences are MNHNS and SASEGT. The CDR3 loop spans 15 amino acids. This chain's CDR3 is CASSVGTVSGSTIYF. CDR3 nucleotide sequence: TGTGCCAGCAGTGTCGGAACAGTCTCTGGAAGCACCATATATTTT.

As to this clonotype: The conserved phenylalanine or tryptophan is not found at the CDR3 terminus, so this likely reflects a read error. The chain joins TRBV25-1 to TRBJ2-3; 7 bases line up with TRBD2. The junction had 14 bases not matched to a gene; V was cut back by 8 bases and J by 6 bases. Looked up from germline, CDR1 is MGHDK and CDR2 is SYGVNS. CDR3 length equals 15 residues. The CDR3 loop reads CASSQMAGVEDTQYL. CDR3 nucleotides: TGTGCCAGCTCCCAAATGGCGGGAGTAGAGGATACGCAGTATCTT.

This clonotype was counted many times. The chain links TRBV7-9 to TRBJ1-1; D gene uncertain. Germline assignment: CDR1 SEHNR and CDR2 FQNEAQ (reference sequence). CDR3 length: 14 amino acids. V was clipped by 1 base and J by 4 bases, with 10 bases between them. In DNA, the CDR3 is TGTGCCAGCAGCTTAGAATGGCTGGTCACTGAAGCTTTCTTT. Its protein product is CASSLEWLVTEAFF.

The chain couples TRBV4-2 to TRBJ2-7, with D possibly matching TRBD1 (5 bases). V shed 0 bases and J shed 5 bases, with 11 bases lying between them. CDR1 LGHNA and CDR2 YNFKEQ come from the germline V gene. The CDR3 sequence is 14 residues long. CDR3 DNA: TGTGCCAGCAGCCAAGAGAAGGAAGGGGACGAGCAGTACTTC. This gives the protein CASSQEKEGDEQYF.

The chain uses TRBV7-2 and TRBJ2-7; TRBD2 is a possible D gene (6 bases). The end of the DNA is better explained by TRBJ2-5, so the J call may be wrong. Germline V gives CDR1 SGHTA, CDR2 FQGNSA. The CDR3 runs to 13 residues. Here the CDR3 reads CASSLELRGTQYF. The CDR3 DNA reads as TGTGCCAGCAGCTTAGAATTGCGGGGGACCCAGTACTTC.

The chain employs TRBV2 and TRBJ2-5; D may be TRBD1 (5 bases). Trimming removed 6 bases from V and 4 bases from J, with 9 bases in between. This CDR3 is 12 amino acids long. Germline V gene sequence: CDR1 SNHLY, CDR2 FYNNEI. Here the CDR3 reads CASRAQGETQYF. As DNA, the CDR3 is TGTGCCAGCAGGGCGCAGGGAGAGACCCAGTACTTC.